These T cell receptor beta chains were read from a single sample in a study of blood T cells in healthy people across ages. A single record per CDR3 protein comes from TCRdb applying MiXCR to the 5' RACE reads. The repertoire has more than 550,000 distinct CDR3 sequences, roughly 20% of them found once; the top ten carry around a fifth. The specimen was blood. These receptors came from a man between 65 and 80 years old in good health. The CDR3 runs from the conserved cysteine through the conserved F or W. Each record gives: J gene, V gene, CDR3 protein.

j_gene: TRBJ2-7; v_gene: TRBV6-2/TRBV6-3; CDR3aa: CASRRGTYEQYF
j_gene: TRBJ2-1; v_gene: TRBV18; CDR3aa: CASSPAEKREQFF
j_gene: TRBJ1-2; v_gene: TRBV12-3/TRBV12-4; CDR3aa: CASSLEGNLYGYTF
j_gene: TRBJ2-1; v_gene: TRBV20-1; CDR3aa: CSAIQGSNEQFF
j_gene: TRBJ1-4; v_gene: TRBV4-3; CDR3aa: CASSHGRQENEKLFF
j_gene: TRBJ2-3; v_gene: TRBV6-2/TRBV6-3; CDR3aa: CASSRRVEDTQYF
j_gene: TRBJ2-7; v_gene: TRBV5-1; CDR3aa: CASSAGTADYEQYF
j_gene: TRBJ1-1; v_gene: TRBV6-5; CDR3aa: CASTYYRGPQNMNTEAFF
j_gene: TRBJ2-1; v_gene: TRBV20-1; CDR3aa: CSSISGRYNEQFF
j_gene: TRBJ2-5; v_gene: TRBV6-6; CDR3aa: CASSYGRRSQETQYF
j_gene: TRBJ1-2; v_gene: TRBV25-1; CDR3aa: CASSEYDGYTF
j_gene: TRBJ2-2; v_gene: TRBV4-3; CDR3aa: CASSQELSGMNTGELFF
j_gene: TRBJ1-4; v_gene: TRBV12-3/TRBV12-4; CDR3aa: CASGAQGRVFF
j_gene: TRBJ2-5; v_gene: TRBV21-1; CDR3aa: CASSLYSGRGKETQYF
j_gene: TRBJ1-1; v_gene: TRBV12-3/TRBV12-4; CDR3aa: CASRPFPANTEAFF
j_gene: TRBJ2-3; v_gene: TRBV20-1; CDR3aa: CSAGLRTRTDTQYF
j_gene: TRBJ1-2; v_gene: TRBV10-3; CDR3aa: CAISGVSHYGYTF
j_gene: TRBJ2-5; v_gene: TRBV7-7; CDR3aa: CASSTGTSGGPQQETQYF
j_gene: TRBJ2-5; v_gene: TRBV5-4; CDR3aa: CASSPNRGGLQETQYF
j_gene: TRBJ2-3; v_gene: TRBV12-3/TRBV12-4; CDR3aa: CASSYSGSDTQYF
j_gene: TRBJ1-5; v_gene: TRBV7-9; CDR3aa: CASSLQNSNQPQHF
j_gene: TRBJ2-1; v_gene: TRBV24-1; CDR3aa: CATSDSGLAYNEQFF
j_gene: NA; v_gene: TRBV20-1; CDR3aa: CSAPTSGVYNEQFF
j_gene: TRBJ1-4; v_gene: TRBV5-5; CDR3aa: CASSPTPTNEKLFF
j_gene: TRBJ2-4; v_gene: TRBV6-5; CDR3aa: CASRTSGEAKNIQYF
j_gene: TRBJ2-7; v_gene: TRBV6-5; CDR3aa: CASSYSKVFIDEQYF
j_gene: TRBJ2-3; v_gene: TRBV10-3; CDR3aa: CATEEGTDTQYF
j_gene: TRBJ1-1; v_gene: TRBV20-1; CDR3aa: CSAAQSDTEAFF
j_gene: TRBJ1-5; v_gene: TRBV27; CDR3aa: CASSLTGAYQPQHF
j_gene: TRBJ2-1; v_gene: TRBV6-2/TRBV6-3; CDR3aa: CASSKRTDYNEQFF